The 5 T cell receptor beta chains below were found in one sample sequenced in a study of radiation and T cells in renal cell carcinoma. The repertoire was sequenced with immunoSEQ multiplex PCR; TCRdb's copy has only in-frame clones and lacks some. The table includes roughly 120,000 clones, 81% detected once. Time point in this sample: blood 2 weeks post-SBRT. The treatment was: 15 Gy SBRT to primary tumor, nephrectomy 4 weeks later. The input for sequencing was blood, taken from a patient whose treatment included radiotherapy and nephrectomy. Source of these receptors: a woman aged 55-70 years with renal cell carcinoma.

This chain uses TRBV6-5 with TRBJ2-1; D ambiguous. This CDR3 region has 13 residues. Trimming shortened V by 4 bases and J by 3 bases, and 7 bases separated the two germline ends. The germline CDR1 and CDR2 sequences are MNHEY and SVGAGI. As DNA, the CDR3 is TGTGCCAGCAGTTCGGCGCTCTACAATGAGCAGTTCTTC. Protein product: CASSSALYNEQFF.

The chain is built from TRBV19 and TRBJ1-1; D ambiguous. Trimming cost V 3 bases and J 0 bases, with 11 bases left between them. Germline V gives CDR1 LNHDA, CDR2 SQIVND (reference sequence). This CDR3 contains 15 residues. The CDR3, as DNA: TGTGCCAGTAGTATCTCGGTGACCGTGAACACTGAAGCTTTCTTT. Protein sequence: CASSISVTVNTEAFF.

The chain uses TRBV19 and TRBJ2-7; D tentatively fits TRBD1 or TRBD2 (6 bases each). The CDR3 consists of 14 residues. Germline lookup yields CDR1 LNHDA and CDR2 SQIVND (reference sequence). V dropped 3 bases and J dropped 5 bases, with 14 bases sitting between them. CDR3 DNA sequence: TGTGCCAGTAGTATGCAACAGGGAGGTCACGAGCAGTACTTC. Translating gives CASSMQQGGHEQYF.

The chain has TRBV28 and TRBJ1-4; no definite D call. The CDR3 contains 16 residues. V was pared by 4 bases and J by 8 bases, with 20 bases between. CDR1 MDHEN and CDR2 SYDVKM come from the germline V gene. The CDR3 DNA is TGTGCCAGCAGTTCACCCCAGAAACTAACGGGGGAAAAACTGTTTTTT. Residues: CASSSPQKLTGEKLFF.

This chain uses TRBV6-5 with TRBJ1-6, with TRBD1 identical over 9 bases. The germline CDR1 and CDR2 sequences are MNHEY and SVGAGI. The CDR3 is made up of 15 amino acids. J was trimmed by 7 bases and V by 7 bases; bases with no gene match: 8. The CDR3 region is CASTRDRGRNSPLHF. The CDR3 DNA sequence: TGTGCCAGCACCCGAGACAGGGGGAGAAATTCACCCCTCCACTTT.